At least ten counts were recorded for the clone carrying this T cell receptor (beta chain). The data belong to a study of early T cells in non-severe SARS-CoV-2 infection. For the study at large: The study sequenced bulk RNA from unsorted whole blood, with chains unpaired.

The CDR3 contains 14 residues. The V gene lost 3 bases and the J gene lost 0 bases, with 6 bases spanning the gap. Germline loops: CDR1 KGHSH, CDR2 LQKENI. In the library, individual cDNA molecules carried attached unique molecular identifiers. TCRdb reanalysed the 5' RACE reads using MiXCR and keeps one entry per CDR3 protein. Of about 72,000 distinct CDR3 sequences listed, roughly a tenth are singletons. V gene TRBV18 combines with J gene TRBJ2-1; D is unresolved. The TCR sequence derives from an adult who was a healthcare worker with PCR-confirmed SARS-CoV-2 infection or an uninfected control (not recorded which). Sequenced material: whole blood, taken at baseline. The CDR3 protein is CASSPTDSYNEQFF. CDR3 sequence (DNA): TGTGCCAGCTCACCGACGGACTCCTACAATGAGCAGTTCTTC.